The present T cell receptor beta chain was sequenced within a study of post-analysis software for immune sequencing data. Background on the study: The cohort encompassed relapsing-remitting, secondary progressive and progressive-relapsing multiple sclerosis disease courses. Whole-study results and caveats: Patients showed TRBV5-6, TRBV5-1 and TRBV20-1 among five TRBV segments more frequent than in controls. When compared against controls, multiple sclerosis patients showed significantly lower normalized Chao1 diversity.

As concerns this clonotype: Its antigen is unknown.

In germline, CDR1 is ENHRY, CDR2 SYGVKD. Deletions cut 7 bases from V and 2 bases from J, with 15 bases between. The CDR3 runs to 14 residues. Unique molecular identifiers had been added to the TCR beta cDNA libraries. T cells numbering about 0.95 to 11 million gave rise to 400,000 to 550,000 cDNA molecules. TCRdb re-called the PCR reads with MiXCR, one entry per CDR3 protein. In the table there are about 820,000 distinct CDR3 sequences, around 50% of which are singletons. Sequencing used blood. This TCR came from a girl between 10 and 17 years old with multiple sclerosis. This chain joins TRBV10-3 and TRBJ2-7, with a possible D match to TRBD2 (6 bases). CDR3 sequence: CAITPGLHPYEQYF. The DNA for the CDR3 is TGTGCCATCACCCCGGGACTCCACCCCTACGAGCAGTACTTC.